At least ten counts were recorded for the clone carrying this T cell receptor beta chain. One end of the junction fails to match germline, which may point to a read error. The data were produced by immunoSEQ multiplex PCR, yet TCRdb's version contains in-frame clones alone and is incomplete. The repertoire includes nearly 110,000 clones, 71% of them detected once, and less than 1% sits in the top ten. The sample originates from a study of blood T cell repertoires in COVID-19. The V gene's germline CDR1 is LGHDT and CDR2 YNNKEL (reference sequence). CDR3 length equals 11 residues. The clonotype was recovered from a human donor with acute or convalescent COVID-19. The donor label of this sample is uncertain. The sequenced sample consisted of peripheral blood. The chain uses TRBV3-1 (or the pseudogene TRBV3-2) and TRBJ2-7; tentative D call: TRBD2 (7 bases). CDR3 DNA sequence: TGTGCCAGCAGCCGGGGGGGCAGGACCCTCTTC. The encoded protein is CASSRGGRTLF.